What follows are 15 T cell receptor beta chains derived from one specimen sequenced in a study of blood T cell repertoires in COVID-19. Some clones are missing from TCRdb's copy, which holds only in-frame ones; the method was immunoSEQ multiplex PCR. This table holds approximately 110,000 clones, around 80% found once. Sequenced input: peripheral blood. The receptors derive from an older man with active or convalescent COVID-19.

The chain links TRBV5-4 to TRBJ1-4; 8 nucleotides agree with TRBD1. Trimming at V came to 3 bases and at J to 6 bases, leaving 10 bases not matched to a gene. CDR1 and CDR2 from the germline V gene are SGHNT and YYREEE (reference sequence). The CDR3 consists of 16 residues. CDR3: CASSSTGGGEDEKLFF. DNA of the CDR3: TGTGCCAGCAGCTCAACAGGGGGTGGAGAGGATGAAAAACTGTTTTTT.

This clone is a singleton in its sample. The CDR3 DNA sequence: TGCGCCAGCAGGGGACAGGTCGAGCAGTACTTC. It is translated as CASRGQVEQYF. The chain recombines TRBV5-1 with TRBJ2-7, with 8 positions matching TRBD1. The CDR3 spans 11 residues. From germline, CDR1 is SGHRS and CDR2 YFSETQ. The ends lost 5 bases at V and 6 bases at J; junction bases unmatched: 1. Combining the CDR3 with reference TRBV5-1 and TRBJ2-7 gives the whole variable domain KAGVTQTPRYLIKTRGQQVTLSCSPISGHRSVSWYQQTPGQGLQFLFEYFSETQRNKGNFPGRFSGRQFSNSRSEMNVSTLELGDSALYLCASRGQVEQYFGPGTRLTVT.

The gene calls are TRBV19 and TRBJ1-1, with D possibly being TRBD1 (6 bases). The CDR3 length is 15 residues. Germline loops: CDR1 LNHDA, CDR2 SQIVND (reference sequence). Trimming pared 3 bases from V and 4 bases from J, leaving 15 bases between. CDR3 sequence: CASSMQGRGSTEAFF. CDR3 nucleotides: TGTGCCAGTAGTATGCAAGGCAGGGGAAGCACTGAAGCTTTCTTT.

The J gene is TRBJ1-1, the V gene TRBV27; the match to TRBD1 covers 9 bases. The CDR3 is 16 amino acids. Unmatched junction bases numbered 8, after V lost 2 bases and J lost 4 bases. The V gene's germline CDR1 is MNHEY and CDR2 SMNVEV (reference sequence). The CDR3 sequence is CASSLLTDRGGTEAFF. In DNA, the CDR3 is TGTGCCAGCAGTTTACTAACTGACAGGGGGGGCACTGAAGCTTTCTTT.

CDR3 nucleotides: TGTGCCAGCAGCCAGGGGGCATACACTGAAGCTTTCTTT. It codes for CASSQGAYTEAFF. This rearrangement joins TRBV14 to TRBJ1-1, with D perhaps matching TRBD1 (6 bases). This CDR3 spans 13 amino acids. Germline V gives CDR1 SGHDN, CDR2 FVKESK. Trimming took 3 bases from V and 3 from J, leaving 8 bases between them.

This clone has only one observation. The CDR3 DNA reads as TGTGCCAGCAGCTGGACAGGACAGTACTACGAGCAGTACTTC. Protein sequence: CASSWTGQYYEQYF. The V and J genes are TRBV5-6 and TRBJ2-7; 7 bases are a match to TRBD1. The V and J ends lost 3 bases and 3 bases, in that order; junction bases with no gene match: 6. Germline lookup yields CDR1 SGHDT and CDR2 YYEEEE. The CDR3 has 14 amino acids.

This sequence joins TRBV4-2 and TRBJ1-3, with D hard to call. Germline lookup yields CDR1 LGHNA and CDR2 YNFKEQ. There are 14 residues in the CDR3. Trimming took off 1 base at V and 0 bases at J, with 4 bases between the two ends. The CDR3 region is CASSQGASGNTIYF. Here the CDR3 DNA reads TGTGCCAGCAGCCAAGGGGCCTCTGGAAACACCATATATTTT.

The chain recombines TRBV9 with TRBJ1-3, with 7 bases that match TRBD1. CDR1 and CDR2 (germline): SGDLS, YYNGEE. J lost 3 bases, V lost 3 bases, and 6 bases had no gene match. The CDR3 is 15 residues long. This CDR3 is CASSASTGIGNTIYF. The CDR3 nucleotides read TGTGCCAGCAGCGCCTCGACAGGGATTGGAAACACCATATATTTT.

This clone was recorded a few times. The chain has TRBV19 and TRBJ2-2; D gene ambiguous. Germline CDR1 and CDR2: LNHDA and SQIVND (reference sequence). This CDR3 has 15 residues. With 3 bases removed from V and 4 bases from J, the gap between germline ends came to 12 bases. CDR3 sequence (DNA): TGTGCCAGTAGTATTGGTGGGCCTGGCACCGGGGAGCTGTTTTTT. This codes for CASSIGGPGTGELFF.

V gene TRBV24-1 combines with J gene TRBJ2-1, with 7 bases lining up with TRBD2. This CDR3 has 15 amino acids. V trimming: 4 bases; J trimming: 6 bases; junction bases outside the gene matches: 8. CDR1 is KGHDR and CDR2 is SFDVKD in the germline V gene. DNA of the CDR3: TGTGCCACCAGTGAAGGACTAGGGGAGGGCAATGAGCAGTTCTTC. This translates into CATSEGLGEGNEQFF.

In its sample, this clone was seen a few times. This chain joins TRBV10-3 and TRBJ2-1; D may be TRBD2 (6 bases). The CDR3 consists of 15 residues. V gave up 7 bases and J gave up 5 bases, with 18 bases separating them. CDR1 is ENHRY, CDR2 SYGVKD, per germline. The CDR3 is CAITPGRISDNEQFF. The CDR3, as DNA: TGTGCCATCACCCCAGGGAGGATCTCGGACAATGAGCAGTTCTTC.

This chain links TRBV6-5 with TRBJ1-1, with D perhaps TRBD1 (5 bases). This CDR3 has 15 residues. With 5 bases removed from V and 5 bases from J, the gap between germline ends came to 18 bases. The germline CDR1 and CDR2 sequences are MNHEY and SVGAGI. DNA for the CDR3: TGTGCCAGCAGTCCACGCGGGTCGGGGACTACTGAAGCTTTCTTT. Amino acid sequence: CASSPRGSGTTEAFF.

This rearrangement joins TRBV30 to TRBJ1-4; the D is unclear. Germline CDR1 is GTSNPN and CDR2 is SVGIG (reference sequence). The CDR3 runs to 13 residues. The V gene lost 4 bases and the J gene lost 7 bases, with 13 bases spanning the gap. CDR3 sequence: CAWTTVKTEKLFF. The DNA for the CDR3 is TGTGCCTGGACTACGGTCAAAACTGAAAAACTGTTTTTT.

The chain has TRBV7-6 and TRBJ1-4; 7 nucleotides align to TRBD1. This CDR3 spans 18 amino acids. The ends lost 0 bases at V and 3 bases at J; junction bases unmatched: 10. Germline V gene sequence: CDR1 SGHVS, CDR2 FNYEAQ. The CDR3 spells CASSLAPDDRDPNEKLFF. CDR3 nucleotide sequence: TGTGCCAGCAGCTTAGCGCCCGACGACAGGGATCCTAATGAAAAACTGTTTTTT.

The V call is TRBV5-1, the J call TRBJ2-3; D unresolved. CDR1 is SGHRS, CDR2 YFSETQ, per germline. This CDR3 has 14 residues. V gave up 4 bases and J gave up 0 bases, with 9 bases separating them. CDR3 sequence (DNA): TGCGCCAGCAGCGTCCAGGAAAGCACAGATACGCAGTATTTT. This encodes CASSVQESTDTQYF.